The 28 T cell receptor beta chains given below trace back to one sample, sequenced in a study of cytomegalovirus exposure and HLA in healthy donors. The primer mix had 60 Vbeta and 13 Jbeta primers. Data came from immunoSEQ multiplex PCR; TCRdb stores just in-frame clones and leaves some out. The sample contains roughly 180,000 clones, 77% of which appear only once. The sample was PBMCs. The receptor source for this set is a woman younger than 45 in good health and CMV-seropositive.

The genes are TRBV6-6 and TRBJ2-3; D may be TRBD2 (6 bases). Trimming removed 7 bases from V and 5 bases from J, with 10 bases in between. The CDR3 totals 12 residues. Per germline, CDR1 MNHNY and CDR2 SVGAGI (reference sequence). The CDR3 protein is CASTGGVDTQYF. CDR3 in DNA: TGTGCCAGCACCGGCGGGGTAGATACGCAGTATTTT.

The chain is built from TRBV28 and TRBJ2-3, with 11 nucleotides matching TRBD2. The germline V gene encodes CDR1 MDHEN and CDR2 SYDVKM. V shed 8 bases, J shed 0 bases, and the junction held 7 bases outside the gene matches. This CDR3 has 16 amino acids. CDR3 DNA sequence: TGTGCCAGCCGGTCGGGACTAGCGGCTAGCACAGATACGCAGTATTTT. Amino acid sequence: CASRSGLAASTDTQYF.

This clone was recorded once. V gene TRBV25-1 combines with J gene TRBJ1-2; D is perhaps TRBD1 (6 bases). The length of the CDR3 is 13 residues. From germline, CDR1 is MGHDK and CDR2 SYGVNS. Trimming pared 1 base from V and 7 bases from J, leaving 10 bases between. The CDR3 is CASSEWGGLGYTF. CDR3 nucleotide sequence: TGTGCCAGCAGTGAATGGGGGGGGCTTGGCTACACCTTC.

This clone was picked up a small number of times. V gene TRBV28 combines with J gene TRBJ1-1; TRBD1 matches at 8 bases. V shed 1 base and J 4 bases; nucleotides not matched to a gene: 8. The CDR3 has 16 amino acids. CDR1 and CDR2 from the germline V gene are MDHEN and SYDVKM. The CDR3 reads CASSLYWTGKGTEAFF. The CDR3 DNA reads as TGTGCCAGCAGTTTATATTGGACAGGGAAGGGCACTGAAGCTTTCTTT.

This rearrangement joins TRBV28 to TRBJ2-1; D gene unclear. Germline CDR1 and CDR2: MDHEN and SYDVKM. This CDR3 has 15 amino acids. The V and J ends lost 4 bases and 0 bases respectively, with 10 bases between them. The CDR3 spells CASSSQTRSYNEQFF. Written as DNA, the CDR3 is TGTGCCAGCAGTTCCCAGACTCGCTCCTACAATGAGCAGTTCTTC.

The V gene is TRBV29-1, the J gene TRBJ1-3; possible D gene TRBD1, 5 bases. This CDR3 spans 15 amino acids. CDR1 is SQVTM and CDR2 is ANQGSEA in the germline V gene. Trimming took 6 bases from V and 4 from J, leaving 19 bases between them. CDR3 DNA sequence: TGCAGCGTCTCAAAGGGGAGGGGAGACGGAAACACCATATATTTT. It encodes CSVSKGRGDGNTIYF. Full variable domain (rest looked up from reference TRBV29-1 and TRBJ1-3): SAVISQKPSRDICQRGTSLTIQCQVDSQVTMMFWYRQQPGQSLTLIATANQGSEATYESGFVIDKFPISRPNLTFSTLTVSNMSPEDSSIYLCSVSKGRGDGNTIYFGEGSWLTVV.

The chain combines TRBV14 with TRBJ1-3; TRBD1 agrees at 11 bases. The V gene end was trimmed by 2 bases and the J gene end by 3 bases; junction bases not matched to a gene: 6. This CDR3 is built from 17 residues. CDR1 is SGHDN, CDR2 FVKESK, per germline. The DNA of the CDR3 is TGTGCCAGCAGCCAACCCGGGACAGGGGGTCTTGGAAACACCATATATTTT. This encodes CASSQPGTGGLGNTIYF.

Written as DNA, the CDR3 is TGTGCCAGCAGTGAGGACAGGGGGGAGACCCAGTACTTC. It encodes CASSEDRGETQYF. This chain uses TRBV2 with TRBJ2-5; TRBD1 aligns across 10 bases. Germline CDR1 and CDR2: SNHLY and FYNNEI. There are 13 residues in the CDR3. V trimming: 3 bases; J trimming: 5 bases; junction bases outside the gene matches: 0.

This clone was found once. The gene calls are TRBV6-1 and TRBJ2-7; 12 bases align to TRBD2. The CDR3 sequence is 18 residues long. The germline V gene has CDR1 MNHNS and CDR2 SASEGT. V shed 1 base and J 0 bases; nucleotides not matched to a gene: 7. CDR3 nucleotide sequence: TGTGCCAGCAGTGAAGGGAGACTAGCGGGAGAAATCTCCTACGAGCAGTACTTC. Its protein is CASSEGRLAGEISYEQYF.

This chain connects TRBV28 to TRBJ2-3, with TRBD2 matching over 11 bases. V shed 2 bases, J shed 0 bases, and the junction held 7 bases outside the gene matches. Per the germline V gene, CDR1 is MDHEN and CDR2 is SYDVKM. This CDR3 has 18 amino acids. The CDR3 loop is CASSLPGLAGRSTDTQYF. The CDR3 DNA reads TGTGCCAGCAGTTTACCAGGACTAGCGGGCCGAAGCACAGATACGCAGTATTTT. Looking up the rest from reference TRBV28 and TRBJ2-3 gives the full variable domain: DVKVTQSSRYLVKRTGEKVFLECVQDMDHENMFWYRQDPGLGLRLIYFSYDVKMKEKGDIPEGYSVSREKKERFSLILESASTNQTSMYLCASSLPGLAGRSTDTQYFGPGTRLTVL.

CDR3 DNA: TGTGCCAGCAACCAGGGTTCCCAGCCCCAGCATTTT. Its protein is CASNQGSQPQHF. The rearrangement uses TRBV2 and TRBJ1-5; tentatively, D is TRBD1 (5 bases). There are 12 residues in the CDR3. Trimming stripped 7 bases from V and 7 bases from J, with 11 bases between. Germline V CDR1 and CDR2: SNHLY, FYNNEI.

The chain carries TRBV5-6 and TRBJ2-7; TRBD2 matches 10 bases. The CDR3 is 14 residues long. Germline CDR1 and CDR2: SGHDT and YYEEEE. J was trimmed by 3 bases and V by 4 bases; bases with no gene match: 4. The CDR3 here is CASSRAGGRYEQYF. The DNA of the CDR3 is TGTGCCAGCAGCCGAGCGGGAGGGCGCTACGAGCAGTACTTC.

Comment on this clone: The junction and the germline gene differ at one end; a read error may be behind it. At the DNA level, this CDR3 is encoded by other sequences in the same sample as well. The rearrangement uses TRBV7-8 and TRBJ2-2; D perhaps matches TRBD2 (6 bases). The V gene's germline CDR1 is SGHVS and CDR2 FQNEAQ. The CDR3 extends over 13 amino acids. The CDR3 region has the DNA TGCGCCAGCCACCGGGAGCGAGCCGGGGAGCTGTTTTTT. This codes for CASHRERAGELFF.

The genes are TRBV2 and TRBJ1-5, with D unclear. Germline assignment: CDR1 SNHLY and CDR2 FYNNEI. The CDR3 is 15 residues long. V was clipped by 7 bases and J by 3 bases, with 16 bases between them. Here the CDR3 DNA reads TGTGCCAGCACGCTGGGCTGGCTAAACAATCAGCCCCAGCATTTT. Its protein product is CASTLGWLNNQPQHF.

The chain employs TRBV5-4 and TRBJ2-5, with TRBD1 identical over 7 bases. This CDR3 has 15 residues. Germline V gene sequence: CDR1 SGHNT, CDR2 YYREEE (reference sequence). V trimming: 4 bases; J trimming: 7 bases; junction bases outside the gene matches: 13. This CDR3 is CASSRETGIGGTQYF. The CDR3, as DNA: TGTGCCAGCAGCCGTGAGACAGGGATAGGGGGGACCCAGTACTTC.

Here the CDR3 reads CASGQGASEKKLFF. The DNA for the CDR3 is TGTGCCAGCGGACAGGGGGCGTCTGAGAAAAAACTGTTTTTT. V gene TRBV6-1 combines with J gene TRBJ1-4, with 11 bases identical to TRBD1. This CDR3 spans 14 amino acids. CDR1 is MNHNS and CDR2 is SASEGT in the germline V gene. Germline trimming cut 8 bases from V and 9 bases from J; bases unmatched to any gene: 8.

This clone has just a few counts. The chain carries TRBV28 and TRBJ1-4; maybe TRBD1 (5 bases). CDR1 and CDR2 from the germline V gene are MDHEN and SYDVKM. Deletions cut 3 bases from V and 6 bases from J, with 11 bases between. The CDR3 totals 14 residues. This CDR3 reads CASSFRGADEKLFF. The CDR3 DNA follows: TGTGCCAGCAGTTTTAGGGGCGCTGATGAAAAACTGTTTTTT.

CDR3 amino acids: CASSWTGLAGDEQYF. DNA for the CDR3: TGCGCCAGCAGTTGGACGGGACTAGCGGGAGACGAGCAGTACTTC. V and J are TRBV5-1 and TRBJ2-7; 14 bases map to TRBD2. The CDR3 extends over 15 amino acids. Trimming removed 5 bases from V and 5 bases from J; junction bases left unmatched: 6. From germline, CDR1 is SGHRS and CDR2 YFSETQ.

The chain has TRBV30 and TRBJ2-3; D is perhaps TRBD2 (6 bases). Germline assignment: CDR1 GTSNPN and CDR2 SVGIG (reference sequence). The V end lost 1 base, the J end lost 5 bases, and 19 bases lay between the germline ends. The CDR3 spans 16 residues. This CDR3 is CAWSGEADPAGDTQYF. CDR3 nucleotides: TGTGCCTGGAGTGGGGAGGCGGACCCAGCGGGAGATACGCAGTATTTT.

This clone was counted only a few times. This rearrangement joins TRBV27 to TRBJ2-3; D may be TRBD2 (5 bases). The CDR3 length is 17 residues. Germline V gene sequence: CDR1 MNHEY, CDR2 SMNVEV (reference sequence). Deletions cut 2 bases from V and 1 base from J, with 16 bases between. This chain's CDR3 is CASSLPGVIRGTDTQYF. CDR3 DNA: TGTGCCAGCAGTTTACCCGGGGTGATTCGGGGCACAGATACGCAGTATTTT.

The chain links TRBV7-9 to TRBJ2-7; 8 positions agree with TRBD1. The V segment lost 2 bases and the J segment 6 bases; nucleotides outside the gene matches: 9. The germline CDR1 and CDR2 sequences are SEHNR and FQNEAQ (reference sequence). This CDR3 has 15 residues. CDR3 in amino acids: CASSLRRVRGREQYF. The CDR3 DNA reads TGTGCCAGCAGCTTAAGGAGGGTCAGGGGGCGCGAGCAGTACTTC.

The gene calls are TRBV29-1 and TRBJ2-7; 12 nucleotides agree with TRBD2. After removal of 5 bases from V and 4 bases from J, the junction contained 3 bases not matched to a gene. Per germline, CDR1 SQVTM and CDR2 ANQGSEA. The CDR3 spans 13 residues. CDR3: CSVRLAGAYEQYF. In nucleotides, the CDR3 is TGCAGCGTTCGACTAGCGGGAGCTTACGAGCAGTACTTC.

The chain joins TRBV18 to TRBJ1-1; 9 bases line up with TRBD1. Germline V gene lookup returns CDR1 KGHSH and CDR2 LQKENI. With 3 bases clipped from V and 7 bases from J, the junction kept 9 bases outside the gene matches. The CDR3 consists of 15 residues. Here the CDR3 DNA reads TGTGCCAGCTCACCCCCTGGACAGGGGAGCGATGAAGCTTTCTTT. Its protein is CASSPPGQGSDEAFF.

The chain couples TRBV27 to TRBJ2-7; TRBD2 might be the D (6 bases). The CDR3 totals 14 residues. CDR1 is MNHEY and CDR2 is SMNVEV in the germline V gene (reference sequence). The ends were cut back, 4 bases at V and 3 bases at J, with 13 bases in the middle. The CDR3 here is CASSYSRGGYEQYF. In nucleotides, the CDR3 is TGTGCCAGCAGTTATAGTAGGGGAGGCTACGAGCAGTACTTC.

This chain connects TRBV5-1 to TRBJ1-1; D is possibly TRBD1 (6 bases). The length of the CDR3 is 15 residues. The germline V and J ends were trimmed by 4 bases and 5 bases, with 18 bases remaining between them. Germline CDR1 SGHRS, CDR2 YFSETQ. DNA of the CDR3: TGCGCCAGCAGCCCGTCGACAGGTTTCGGGACTGAAGCTTTCTTT. As protein: CASSPSTGFGTEAFF.

The chain carries TRBV7-6 and TRBJ2-6; 9 bases are a match to TRBD2. With V trimmed by 1 base and J by 0 bases, 7 bases remained unmatched. CDR1 is SGHVS and CDR2 is FNYEAQ in the germline V gene. This CDR3 contains 19 residues. CDR3 in amino acids: CASSLVAGVESSGANVLTF. In DNA form, the CDR3 reads TGTGCCAGCAGCTTAGTAGCGGGAGTCGAAAGCTCTGGGGCCAACGTCCTGACTTTC.

The chain uses TRBV9 and TRBJ2-5; perhaps TRBD2 as D (7 bases). Trimming removed 4 bases from V and 5 bases from J, with 21 bases in between. The CDR3 runs 16 residues. Germline V gene lookup returns CDR1 SGDLS and CDR2 YYNGEE. In nucleotides, the CDR3 is TGTGCCAGCAGCCCCGAGTTAGGGGGGGTCAGCGAGACCCAGTACTTC. Translation gives CASSPELGGVSETQYF.

This chain links TRBV5-1 with TRBJ1-4; D uncertain. Trimming removed 0 bases from V and 5 bases from J, with 5 bases in between. Germline CDR1 reads SGHRS; CDR2 reads YFSETQ. This CDR3 region has 13 residues. The CDR3 region is CASSLAGNEKLFF. CDR3 coding DNA: TGCGCCAGCAGCTTGGCCGGGAATGAAAAACTGTTTTTT. Supplemented by reference TRBV5-1 and TRBJ1-4, the full variable domain reads KAGVTQTPRYLIKTRGQQVTLSCSPISGHRSVSWYQQTPGQGLQFLFEYFSETQRNKGNFPGRFSGRQFSNSRSEMNVSTLELGDSALYLCASSLAGNEKLFFGSGTQLSVL.